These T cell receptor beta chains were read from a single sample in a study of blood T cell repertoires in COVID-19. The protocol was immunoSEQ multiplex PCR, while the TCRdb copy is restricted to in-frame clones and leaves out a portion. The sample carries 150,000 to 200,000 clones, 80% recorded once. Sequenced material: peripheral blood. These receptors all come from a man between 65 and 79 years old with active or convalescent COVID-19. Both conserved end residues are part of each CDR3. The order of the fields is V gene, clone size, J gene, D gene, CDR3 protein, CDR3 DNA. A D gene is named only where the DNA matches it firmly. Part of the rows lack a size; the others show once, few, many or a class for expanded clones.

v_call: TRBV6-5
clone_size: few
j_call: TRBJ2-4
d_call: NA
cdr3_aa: CASRGQRYIQYF
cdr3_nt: TGTGCCAGCAGAGGACAGAGGTACATTCAGTACTTC

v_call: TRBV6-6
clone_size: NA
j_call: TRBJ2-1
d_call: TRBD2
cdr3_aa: CASNLLAGGEYNEQFF
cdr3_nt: TGTGCCAGCAATCTACTAGCGGGAGGAGAGTACAATGAGCAGTTCTTC

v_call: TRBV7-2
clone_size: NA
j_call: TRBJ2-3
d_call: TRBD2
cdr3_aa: CASSLGLAGTDTQYF
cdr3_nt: TGTGCCAGCAGCTTAGGACTAGCGGGTACAGATACGCAGTATTTT

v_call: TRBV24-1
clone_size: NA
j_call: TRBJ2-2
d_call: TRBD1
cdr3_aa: CATSDRTTGGTGELFF
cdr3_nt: TGTGCCACCAGTGACCGAACCACAGGGGGTACCGGGGAGCTGTTTTTT

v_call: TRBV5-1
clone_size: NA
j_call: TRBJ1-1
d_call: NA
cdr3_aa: CASRTEKNTEAFF
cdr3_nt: TGCGCCAGCAGGACAGAAAAGAACACTGAAGCTTTCTTT

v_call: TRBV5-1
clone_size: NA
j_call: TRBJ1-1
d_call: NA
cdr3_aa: CASSLNLRPNTEAFF
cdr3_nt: TGCGCCAGCAGCTTGAACTTGCGGCCTAACACTGAAGCTTTCTTT

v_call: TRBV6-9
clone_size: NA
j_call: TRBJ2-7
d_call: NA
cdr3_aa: CASSLSPPTETYEQYF
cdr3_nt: TGTGCCAGCAGTTTATCCCCCCCGACAGAGACCTACGAGCAGTACTTC

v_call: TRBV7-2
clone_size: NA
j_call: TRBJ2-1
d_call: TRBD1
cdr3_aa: CASLTGGPYNEQFF
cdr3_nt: TGTGCCAGCCTTACAGGGGGCCCCTACAATGAGCAGTTCTTC

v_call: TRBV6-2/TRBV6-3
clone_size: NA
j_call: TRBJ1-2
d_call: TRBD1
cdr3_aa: CASSLTGAYNYGYTF
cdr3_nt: TGTGCCAGCAGTTTGACAGGGGCCTATAACTATGGCTACACCTTC

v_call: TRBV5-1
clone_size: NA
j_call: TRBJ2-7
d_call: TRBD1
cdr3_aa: CASSVGGQGAYEQYF
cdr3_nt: TGCGCCAGCAGCGTGGGGGGACAGGGGGCCTACGAGCAGTACTTC

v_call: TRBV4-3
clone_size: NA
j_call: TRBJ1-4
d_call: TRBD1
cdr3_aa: CASSPGQGTEKLFF
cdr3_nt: TGCGCCAGCAGCCCCGGACAGGGGACTGAAAAACTGTTTTTT

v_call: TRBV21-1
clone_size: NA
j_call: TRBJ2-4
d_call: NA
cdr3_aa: CASSPPPREMAKNIQYF
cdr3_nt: TGTGCCAGCAGCCCCCCCCCACGAGAGATGGCCAAAAACATTCAGTACTTC

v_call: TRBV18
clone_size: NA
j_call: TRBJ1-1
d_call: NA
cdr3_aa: CASSPQGHEAFF
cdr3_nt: TGTGCCAGCTCTCCTCAGGGACATGAAGCTTTCTTT

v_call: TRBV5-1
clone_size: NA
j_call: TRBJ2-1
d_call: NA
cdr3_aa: CASSFGGSNEQFF
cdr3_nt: TGCGCCAGCAGCTTTGGGGGGTCCAATGAGCAGTTCTTC

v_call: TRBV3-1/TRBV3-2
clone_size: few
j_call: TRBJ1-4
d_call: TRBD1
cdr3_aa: CASSLDRGRVEKLFF
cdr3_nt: TGTGCCAGCAGCTTGGACAGGGGTCGGGTCGAAAAACTGTTTTTT

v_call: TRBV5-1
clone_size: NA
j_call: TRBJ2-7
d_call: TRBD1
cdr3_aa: CASSPQGQGNYEQYF
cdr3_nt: TGCGCCAGCAGCCCCCAGGGACAGGGAAACTACGAGCAGTACTTC

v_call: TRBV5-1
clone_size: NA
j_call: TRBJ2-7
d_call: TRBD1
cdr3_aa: CASGDRGYEQYF
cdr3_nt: TGCGCCAGCGGGGACAGGGGTTACGAGCAGTACTTC